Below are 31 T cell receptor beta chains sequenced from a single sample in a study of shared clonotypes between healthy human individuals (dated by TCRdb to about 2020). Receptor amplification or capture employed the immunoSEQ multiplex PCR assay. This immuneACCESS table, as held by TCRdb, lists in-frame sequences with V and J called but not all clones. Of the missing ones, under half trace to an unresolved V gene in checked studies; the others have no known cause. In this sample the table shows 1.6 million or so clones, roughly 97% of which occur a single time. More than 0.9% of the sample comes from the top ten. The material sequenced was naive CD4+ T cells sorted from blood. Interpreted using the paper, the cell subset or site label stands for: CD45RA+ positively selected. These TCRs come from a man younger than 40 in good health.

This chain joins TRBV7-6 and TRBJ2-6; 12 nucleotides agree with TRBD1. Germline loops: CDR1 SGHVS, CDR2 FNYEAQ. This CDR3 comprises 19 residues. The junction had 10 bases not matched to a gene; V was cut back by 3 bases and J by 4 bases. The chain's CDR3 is CASSLISGTGGSGANVLTF. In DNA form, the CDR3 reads TGTGCCAGCAGCTTGATCTCCGGGACAGGGGGCTCCGGGGCCAACGTCCTGACTTTC. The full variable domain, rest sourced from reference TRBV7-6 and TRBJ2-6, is GAGVSQSPRYKVTKRGQDVALRCDPISGHVSLYWYRQALGQGPEFLTYFNYEAQQDKSGLPNDRFSAERPEGSISTLTIQRTEQRDSAMYRCASSLISGTGGSGANVLTFGAGSRLTVL.

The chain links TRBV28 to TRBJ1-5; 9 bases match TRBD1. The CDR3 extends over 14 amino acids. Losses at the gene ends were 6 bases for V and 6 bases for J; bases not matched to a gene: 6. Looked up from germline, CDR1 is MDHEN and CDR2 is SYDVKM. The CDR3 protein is CASSFGTGSQPQHF. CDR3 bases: TGTGCCAGCAGCTTCGGGACAGGGAGTCAGCCCCAGCATTTT.

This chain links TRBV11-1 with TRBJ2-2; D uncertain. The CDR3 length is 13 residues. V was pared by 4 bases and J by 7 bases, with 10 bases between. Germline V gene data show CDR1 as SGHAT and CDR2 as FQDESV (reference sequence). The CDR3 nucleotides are TGTGCCAGCAGCTCAGGCGTCCGCGGGGAGCTGTTTTTT. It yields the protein CASSSGVRGELFF.

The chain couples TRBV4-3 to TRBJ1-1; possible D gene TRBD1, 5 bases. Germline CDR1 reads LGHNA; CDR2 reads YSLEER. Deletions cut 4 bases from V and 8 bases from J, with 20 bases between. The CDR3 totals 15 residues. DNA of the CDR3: TGCGCCAGCAGCCGCGTAGGGCGTCCACGGGGCGAAGCTTTCTTT. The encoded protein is CASSRVGRPRGEAFF.

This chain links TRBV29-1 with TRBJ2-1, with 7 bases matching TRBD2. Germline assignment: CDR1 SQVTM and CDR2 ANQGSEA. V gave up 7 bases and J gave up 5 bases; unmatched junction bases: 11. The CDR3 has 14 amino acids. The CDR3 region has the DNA TGCAGCGCAGGGAGGGAGCCCGACAACAATGAGCAGTTCTTC. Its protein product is CSAGREPDNNEQFF.

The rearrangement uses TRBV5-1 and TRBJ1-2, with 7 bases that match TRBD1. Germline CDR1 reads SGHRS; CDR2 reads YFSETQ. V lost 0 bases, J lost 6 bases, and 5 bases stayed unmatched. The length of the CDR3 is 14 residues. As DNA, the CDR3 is TGCGCCAGCAGCTTGGTGGCAGGGGGTAATGGCTACACCTTC. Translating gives CASSLVAGGNGYTF.

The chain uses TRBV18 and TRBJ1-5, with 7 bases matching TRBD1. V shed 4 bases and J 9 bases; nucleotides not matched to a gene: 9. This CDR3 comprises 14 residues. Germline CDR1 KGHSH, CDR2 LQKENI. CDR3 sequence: CASSRGQIMSPQHF. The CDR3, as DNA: TGTGCCAGCTCACGGGGACAGATAATGTCGCCCCAGCATTTT. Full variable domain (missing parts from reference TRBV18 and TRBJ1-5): NAGVMQNPRHLVRRRGQEARLRCSPMKGHSHVYWYRQLPEEGLKFMVYLQKENIIDESGMPKERFSAEFPKEGPSILRIQQVVRGDSAAYFCASSRGQIMSPQHFGDGTRLSIL.

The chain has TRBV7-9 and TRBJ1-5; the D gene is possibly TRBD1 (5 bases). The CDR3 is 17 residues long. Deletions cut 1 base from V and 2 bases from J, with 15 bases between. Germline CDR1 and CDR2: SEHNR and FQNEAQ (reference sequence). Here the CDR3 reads CASSLGDVGVGNQPQHF. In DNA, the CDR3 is TGTGCCAGCAGCTTAGGGGACGTAGGGGTAGGCAATCAGCCCCAGCATTTT.

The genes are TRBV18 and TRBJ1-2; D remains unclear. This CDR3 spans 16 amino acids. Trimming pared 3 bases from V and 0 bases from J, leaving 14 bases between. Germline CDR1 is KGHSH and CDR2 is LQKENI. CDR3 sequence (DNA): TGTGCCAGCTCACCCACCAACAAGGTTGCTAACTATGGCTACACCTTC. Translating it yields CASSPTNKVANYGYTF.

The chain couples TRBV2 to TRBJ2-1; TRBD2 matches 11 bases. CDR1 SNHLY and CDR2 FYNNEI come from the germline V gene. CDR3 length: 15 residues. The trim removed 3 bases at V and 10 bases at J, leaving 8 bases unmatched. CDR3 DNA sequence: TGTGCCAGCAGTGACCCGGGACTAGCGGTCTCCGAGCAGTTCTTC. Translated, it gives CASSDPGLAVSEQFF.

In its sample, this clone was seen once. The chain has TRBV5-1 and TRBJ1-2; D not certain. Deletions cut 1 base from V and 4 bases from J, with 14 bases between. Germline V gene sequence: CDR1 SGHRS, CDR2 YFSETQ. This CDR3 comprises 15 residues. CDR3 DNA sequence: TGCGCCAGCAGCTTGATGGGAGGCGGACCCTATGGCTACACCTTC. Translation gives CASSLMGGGPYGYTF.

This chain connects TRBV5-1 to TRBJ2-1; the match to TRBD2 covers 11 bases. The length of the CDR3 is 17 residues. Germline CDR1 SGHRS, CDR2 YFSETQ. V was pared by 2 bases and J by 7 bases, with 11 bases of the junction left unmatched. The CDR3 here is CASSFGLAGLLENEQFF. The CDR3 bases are TGCGCCAGCAGCTTTGGACTAGCGGGCCTCCTTGAAAATGAGCAGTTCTTC.

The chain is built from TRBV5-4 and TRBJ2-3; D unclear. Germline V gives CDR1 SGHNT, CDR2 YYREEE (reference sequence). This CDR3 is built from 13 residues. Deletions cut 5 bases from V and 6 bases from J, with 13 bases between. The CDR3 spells CASRLMMGDTQYF. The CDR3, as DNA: TGTGCCAGCAGACTTATGATGGGGGATACGCAGTATTTT. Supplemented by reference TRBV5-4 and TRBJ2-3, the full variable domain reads ETGVTQSPTHLIKTRGQQVTLRCSSQSGHNTVSWYQQALGQGPQFIFQYYREEENGRGNFPPRFSGLQFPNYSSELNVNALELDDSALYLCASRLMMGDTQYFGPGTRLTVL.

The CDR3 region has the DNA TGTGCCAGCACGGGACAGGGGGCTGGGGCCAACGTCCTGACTTTC. This sequence encodes CASTGQGAGANVLTF. This chain links TRBV14 with TRBJ2-6, with 11 positions matching TRBD1. CDR1 and CDR2 (germline): SGHDN, FVKESK. The CDR3 contains 15 residues. V lost 7 bases, J lost 2 bases, and 1 base stayed unmatched.

The CDR3 region has the DNA TGTGCCAGCAGAGCAGGGGGCGCGAGTGAGACCCAGTACTTC. Translating it yields CASRAGGASETQYF. J is TRBJ2-5 and V is TRBV5-4; 8 nucleotides match TRBD1. V trimming: 5 bases; J trimming: 5 bases; junction bases outside the gene matches: 8. This CDR3 has 14 residues. Germline loops: CDR1 SGHNT, CDR2 YYREEE (reference sequence).

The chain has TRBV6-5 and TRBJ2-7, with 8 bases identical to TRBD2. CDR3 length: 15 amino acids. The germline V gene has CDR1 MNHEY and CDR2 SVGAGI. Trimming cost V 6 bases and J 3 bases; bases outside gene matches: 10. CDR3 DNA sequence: TGTGCCAGCAGCCTCTCGGGGGGGCAGTACTACGAGCAGTACTTC. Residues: CASSLSGGQYYEQYF.

This CDR3 is CASSPRDRDGYTF. In nucleotides, the CDR3 is TGTGCCAGCTCACCCCGGGACAGGGATGGCTACACCTTC. This rearrangement joins TRBV18 to TRBJ1-2; 9 nucleotides agree with TRBD1. V shed 3 bases and J 6 bases; nucleotides not matched to a gene: 2. There are 13 residues in the CDR3. Per germline, CDR1 KGHSH and CDR2 LQKENI.

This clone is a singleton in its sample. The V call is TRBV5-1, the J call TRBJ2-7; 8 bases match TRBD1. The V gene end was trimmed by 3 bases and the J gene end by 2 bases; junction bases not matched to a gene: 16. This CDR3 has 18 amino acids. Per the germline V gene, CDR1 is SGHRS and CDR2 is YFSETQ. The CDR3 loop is CASSYFSLVGQGTYEQYF. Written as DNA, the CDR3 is TGCGCCAGCAGCTATTTTTCCCTCGTAGGACAGGGAACCTACGAGCAGTACTTC.

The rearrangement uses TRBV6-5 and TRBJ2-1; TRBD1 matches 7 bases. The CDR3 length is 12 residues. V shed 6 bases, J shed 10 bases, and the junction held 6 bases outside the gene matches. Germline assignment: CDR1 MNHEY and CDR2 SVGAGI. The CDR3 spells CASRQGTHEQFF. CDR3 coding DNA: TGTGCCAGCAGACAGGGGACCCACGAGCAGTTCTTC.

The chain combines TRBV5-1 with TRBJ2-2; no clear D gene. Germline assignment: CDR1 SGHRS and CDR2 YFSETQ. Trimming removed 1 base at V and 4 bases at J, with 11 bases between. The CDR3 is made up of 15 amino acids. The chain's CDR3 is CASSLILMGTGELFF. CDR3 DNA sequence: TGCGCCAGCAGCTTGATCTTAATGGGCACCGGGGAGCTGTTTTTT.

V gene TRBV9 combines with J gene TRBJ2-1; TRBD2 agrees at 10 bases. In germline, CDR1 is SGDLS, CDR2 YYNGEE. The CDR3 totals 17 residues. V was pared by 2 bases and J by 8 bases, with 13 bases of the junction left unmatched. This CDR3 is CASSVRLAGLPEYEQFF. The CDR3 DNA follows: TGTGCCAGCAGCGTTCGACTAGCGGGCCTCCCCGAGTATGAGCAGTTCTTC.

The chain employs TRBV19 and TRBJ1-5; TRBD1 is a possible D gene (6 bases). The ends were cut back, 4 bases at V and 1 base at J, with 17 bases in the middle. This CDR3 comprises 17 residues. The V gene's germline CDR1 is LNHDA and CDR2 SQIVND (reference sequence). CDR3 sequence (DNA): TGTGCCAGTAGTAGCACTCTTACAGGGTTGAGCAATCAGCCCCAGCATTTT. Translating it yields CASSSTLTGLSNQPQHF.

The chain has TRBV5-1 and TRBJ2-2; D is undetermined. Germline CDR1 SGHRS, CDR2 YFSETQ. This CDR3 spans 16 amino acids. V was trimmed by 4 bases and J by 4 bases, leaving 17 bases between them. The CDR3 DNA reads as TGCGCCAGCAGCCGAGACCGGCCGGCCGCCACCGGGGAGCTGTTTTTT. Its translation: CASSRDRPAATGELFF.

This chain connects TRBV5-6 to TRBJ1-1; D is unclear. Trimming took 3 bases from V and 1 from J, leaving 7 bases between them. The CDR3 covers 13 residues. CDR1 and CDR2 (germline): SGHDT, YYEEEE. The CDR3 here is CASSSAPNTEAFF. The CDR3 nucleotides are TGTGCCAGCAGCTCGGCGCCGAACACTGAAGCTTTCTTT.

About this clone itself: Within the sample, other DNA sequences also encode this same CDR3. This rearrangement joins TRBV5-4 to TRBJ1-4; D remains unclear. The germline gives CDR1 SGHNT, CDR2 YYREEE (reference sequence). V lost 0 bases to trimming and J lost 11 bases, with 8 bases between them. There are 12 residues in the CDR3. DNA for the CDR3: TGTGCCAGCAGCTTGGGAGGCGGTAAACTGTTTTTT. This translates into CASSLGGGKLFF.

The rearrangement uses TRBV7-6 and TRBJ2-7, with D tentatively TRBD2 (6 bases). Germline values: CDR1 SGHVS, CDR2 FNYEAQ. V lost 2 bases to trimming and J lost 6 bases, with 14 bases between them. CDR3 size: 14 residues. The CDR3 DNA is TGTGCCAGCAGCTTATTTGAGAACGGGGGCGAGCAGTACTTC. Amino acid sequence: CASSLFENGGEQYF.

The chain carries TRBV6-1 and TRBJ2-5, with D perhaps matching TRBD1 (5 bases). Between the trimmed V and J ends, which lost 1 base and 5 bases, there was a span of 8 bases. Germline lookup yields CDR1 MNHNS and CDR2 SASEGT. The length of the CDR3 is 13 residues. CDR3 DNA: TGTGCCAGCAGTGAAGGCAGGGCGGAGACCCAGTACTTC. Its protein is CASSEGRAETQYF.

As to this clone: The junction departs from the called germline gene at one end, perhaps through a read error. For the CDR3, the DNA is TGTACCAGCAGCGCCGGAGGAGGCAGCGGGTATGGCTACACCTTC. It encodes CTSSAGGGSGYGYTF. This rearrangement joins TRBV6-5 to TRBJ1-2; D is undetermined. Germline-derived CDR1 and CDR2 are MNHEY and SVGAGI. The CDR3 length is 15 residues.

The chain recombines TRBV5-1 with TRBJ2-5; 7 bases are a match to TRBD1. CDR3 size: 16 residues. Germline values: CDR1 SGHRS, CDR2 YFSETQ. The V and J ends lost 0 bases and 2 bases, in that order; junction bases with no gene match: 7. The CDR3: CASSLAPGTEQETQYF. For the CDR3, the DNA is TGCGCCAGCAGCTTGGCCCCCGGGACAGAACAAGAGACCCAGTACTTC.

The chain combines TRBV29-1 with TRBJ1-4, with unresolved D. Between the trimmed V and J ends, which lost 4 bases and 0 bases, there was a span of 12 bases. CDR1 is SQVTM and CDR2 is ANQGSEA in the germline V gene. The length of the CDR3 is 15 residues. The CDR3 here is CSVGLTPATNEKLFF. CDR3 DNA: TGCAGCGTTGGGTTGACACCTGCAACTAATGAAAAACTGTTTTTT. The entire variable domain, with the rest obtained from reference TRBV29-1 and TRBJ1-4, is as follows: SAVISQKPSRDICQRGTSLTIQCQVDSQVTMMFWYRQQPGQSLTLIATANQGSEATYESGFVIDKFPISRPNLTFSTLTVSNMSPEDSSIYLCSVGLTPATNEKLFFGSGTQLSVL.

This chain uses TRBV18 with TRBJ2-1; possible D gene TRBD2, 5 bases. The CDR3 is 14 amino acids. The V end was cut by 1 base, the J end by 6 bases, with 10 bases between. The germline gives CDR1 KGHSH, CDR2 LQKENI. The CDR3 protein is CASSPRSSTNEQFF. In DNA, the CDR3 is TGTGCCAGCTCACCACGCTCTAGCACCAATGAGCAGTTCTTC.